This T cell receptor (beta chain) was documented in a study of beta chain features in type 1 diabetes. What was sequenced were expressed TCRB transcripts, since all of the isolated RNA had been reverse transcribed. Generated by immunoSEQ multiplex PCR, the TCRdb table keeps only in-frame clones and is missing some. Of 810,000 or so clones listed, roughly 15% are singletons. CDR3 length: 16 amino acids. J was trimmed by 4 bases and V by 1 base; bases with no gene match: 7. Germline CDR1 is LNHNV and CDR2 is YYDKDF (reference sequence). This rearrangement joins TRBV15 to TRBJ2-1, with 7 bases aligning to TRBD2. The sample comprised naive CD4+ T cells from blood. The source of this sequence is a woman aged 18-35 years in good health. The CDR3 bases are TGTGCCACCAGCAGAGCGGTGGGGCGGGAGTACAATGAGCAGTTCTTC. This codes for CATSRAVGREYNEQFF.